This T cell receptor beta chain is from a study of Ad26.COV2.S vaccination and SARS-CoV-2 variants. Study summary: Of the COV1001 trial arms, the Ad26.COV2.S arm included the donor.

Treatment noted: approximately 18 received Ad26.COV2.S at low or high dose, single or two shots; 5 received placebo; per-sample allocation not given. The samples date from day 63 after the first vaccine or placebo injection. Some clones are missing from TCRdb's copy, which holds only in-frame ones; the method was immunoSEQ multiplex PCR. Of 400,000 to 500,000 clones in the sample, 89% were seen once. Germline CDR1 is MNHEY and CDR2 is SVGEGT. V lost 4 bases, J lost 9 bases, and 24 bases lay in between. The CDR3 contains 17 residues. As concerns this clone: The antigen is unknown.

Regarding the study as a whole: Vaccine recipients posted higher spike-specific TCR breadth than their placebo counterparts.

The input for sequencing was peripheral blood, taken in a trial of Ad26.COV2.S vaccine versus placebo. V gene TRBV6-2 or TRBV6-3 combines with J gene TRBJ2-2, with D tentatively TRBD1 (6 bases). This TCR came from a person between 18 and 59 years old who received the Ad26.COV2.S COVID-19 vaccine or a placebo. The CDR3 protein is CASSFGAWVLQGRELFF. The CDR3 DNA follows: TGTGCCAGCAGTTTTGGGGCGTGGGTCCTCCAGGGGCGGGAGCTGTTTTTT.